These 26 T cell receptor beta chains originate from one sample sequenced in a study of cytomegalovirus exposure and HLA in healthy donors. The repertoire was sequenced with immunoSEQ multiplex PCR; TCRdb's copy has only in-frame clones and lacks some. The sample lists 100,000 to 150,000 clones; around 95% were seen once. Sequencing was carried out using PBMCs. The receptors stem from a man aged 18 to 29 in good health and CMV-seronegative.

This chain connects TRBV7-6 to TRBJ2-1; 8 bases match TRBD2. With 5 bases clipped from V and 6 bases from J, the junction kept 15 bases outside the gene matches. Germline V gene data show CDR1 as SGHVS and CDR2 as FNYEAQ. The CDR3 loop spans 17 amino acids. Here the CDR3 DNA reads TGTGCCAGCAGCATTAATCTACCGGGACTAGTAGCCAATGAGCAGTTCTTC. This codes for CASSINLPGLVANEQFF. The variable domain in full, completed from reference TRBV7-6 and TRBJ2-1, reads GAGVSQSPRYKVTKRGQDVALRCDPISGHVSLYWYRQALGQGPEFLTYFNYEAQQDKSGLPNDRFSAERPEGSISTLTIQRTEQRDSAMYRCASSINLPGLVANEQFFGPGTRLTVL.

J is TRBJ2-2 and V is TRBV5-1; no firm D call. The CDR3 has 15 amino acids. Germline CDR1 is SGHRS and CDR2 is YFSETQ. Trimming left V 5 bases short and J 4 bases short, with 15 bases between. This chain's CDR3 is CASRNTGSPTGELFF. CDR3 coding DNA: TGCGCCAGCAGGAACACCGGGTCCCCCACCGGGGAGCTGTTTTTT.

The rearrangement joins TRBV5-1 to TRBJ2-1; D call uncertain. Per germline, CDR1 SGHRS and CDR2 YFSETQ. V lost 4 bases to trimming and J lost 5 bases, with 13 bases between them. The CDR3 runs to 14 residues. In DNA form, the CDR3 reads TGCGCCAGCAGCCCACTGAACAGAGACAATGAGCAGTTCTTC. This codes for CASSPLNRDNEQFF.

J is TRBJ2-2 and V is TRBV7-2; weak D call: TRBD1 (6 bases). Germline V lookup: CDR1 SGHTA, CDR2 FQGNSA. V lost 6 bases and J lost 1, with 9 bases in between. The CDR3 length is 14 residues. DNA of the CDR3: TGTGCCAGCAGTCAGGGGCTGAACACCGGGGAGCTGTTTTTT. It yields the protein CASSQGLNTGELFF.

The genes are TRBV13 and TRBJ2-7; TRBD2 matches 13 bases. This CDR3 region has 16 residues. Losses at the gene ends were 5 bases for V and 4 bases for J; bases not matched to a gene: 8. CDR1 and CDR2 from the germline V gene are PRHDT and FYEKMQ (reference sequence). CDR3 bases: TGTGCCAGCAGCGTCGGACTAGCGGGAGATGGGTACGAGCAGTACTTC. This codes for CASSVGLAGDGYEQYF.

The J gene is TRBJ1-5, the V gene TRBV7-2, with D possibly TRBD1 on 6 matching bases. The V gene lost 2 bases and the J gene lost 3 bases, with 11 bases spanning the gap. Germline V CDR1 and CDR2: SGHTA, FQGNSA. The length of the CDR3 is 15 residues. The CDR3 nucleotides are TGTGCCAGCAGCTTATTTTGGACAGACAATCAGCCCCAGCATTTT. It is translated as CASSLFWTDNQPQHF.

This clone was seen once. The chain couples TRBV10-3 to TRBJ2-3, with D possibly matching TRBD2 (7 bases). CDR1 is ENHRY, CDR2 SYGVKD, per germline. V was shortened by 6 bases and J by 0 bases, with 10 bases between the two germline ends. There are 14 residues in the CDR3. The CDR3 nucleotides read TGTGCCATCAGGGGGGGGGCGAGCACAGATACGCAGTATTTT. Its protein product is CAIRGGASTDTQYF.

The chain carries TRBV29-1 and TRBJ2-5, with a tentative D call TRBD2 (6 bases). This CDR3 region has 14 residues. V lost 3 bases and J lost 4, with 15 bases in between. The germline V gene encodes CDR1 SQVTM and CDR2 ANQGSEA. The chain's CDR3 is CSVDPIVGGETQYF. DNA of the CDR3: TGCAGCGTTGATCCAATTGTGGGGGGAGAGACCCAGTACTTC.

V and J are TRBV11-1 and TRBJ2-7; D possibly corresponds to TRBD1 (5 bases). Trimming took off 5 bases at V and 2 bases at J, with 10 bases between the two ends. The germline V gene encodes CDR1 SGHAT and CDR2 FQDESV (reference sequence). The CDR3 is made up of 13 amino acids. Written as DNA, the CDR3 is TGTGCCAGCAGCCAAGGGGTTACCTACGAGCAGTACTTC. This codes for CASSQGVTYEQYF.

Points on this clone: Other DNA sequences within the sample encode an identical CDR3. V gene TRBV29-1 combines with J gene TRBJ1-3, with D perhaps matching TRBD1 (5 bases). This CDR3 has 13 amino acids. Per the germline V gene, CDR1 is SQVTM and CDR2 is ANQGSEA. With 1 base removed from V and 2 bases from J, the gap between germline ends came to 6 bases. CDR3 residues: CSVEAGTGNTIYF. Written as DNA, the CDR3 is TGCAGCGTTGAAGCAGGGACTGGAAACACCATATATTTT.

The V gene is TRBV11-3, the J gene TRBJ2-1; D is perhaps TRBD1 (5 bases). Germline CDR1 SGHNT, CDR2 YENEEA. The CDR3 covers 15 residues. V lost 1 base to trimming and J lost 10 bases, with 17 bases between them. The CDR3 DNA reads as TGTGCCAGCAGCTTAGGTGGGTCTGGGGCAGGAGAGCAGTTCTTC. Its translation: CASSLGGSGAGEQFF.

The chain uses TRBV18 and TRBJ2-1; 16 nucleotides align to TRBD2. The CDR3 consists of 19 residues. With V trimmed by 6 bases and J by 4 bases, 12 bases remained unmatched. The V gene's germline CDR1 is KGHSH and CDR2 LQKENI. CDR3 amino acids: CASSLTGLAGGMPYNEQFF. As DNA, the CDR3 is TGTGCCAGCTCTCTCACGGGACTAGCGGGAGGGATGCCTTACAATGAGCAGTTCTTC. Combining the CDR3 with reference TRBV18 and TRBJ2-1 gives the whole variable domain NAGVMQNPRHLVRRRGQEARLRCSPMKGHSHVYWYRQLPEEGLKFMVYLQKENIIDESGMPKERFSAEFPKEGPSILRIQQVVRGDSAAYFCASSLTGLAGGMPYNEQFFGPGTRLTVL.

This chain joins TRBV5-1 and TRBJ2-7, with 10 bases aligning to TRBD2. The trim removed 4 bases at V and 5 bases at J, leaving 12 bases unmatched. The CDR3 has 16 amino acids. CDR1 SGHRS and CDR2 YFSETQ come from the germline V gene. The CDR3 nucleotides read TGCGCCAGCAGCAAGGGACTAGCGAGATCGATAGACGAGCAGTACTTC. As protein: CASSKGLARSIDEQYF.

The J gene is TRBJ2-5, the V gene TRBV5-6; no clear D gene. There are 14 residues in the CDR3. Looked up from germline, CDR1 is SGHDT and CDR2 is YYEEEE. The germline V and J ends were trimmed by 0 bases and 3 bases, with 9 bases remaining between them. CDR3 nucleotide sequence: TGTGCCAGCAGCTTGGATGCATTAGAAGAGACCCAGTACTTC. It specifies CASSLDALEETQYF.

This clone was found once. CDR3 nucleotide sequence: TGTGCCAGCAGAGACAGGGGACTAGCGGGAGTTCGCAATGAGCAGTTCTTC. Translating it yields CASRDRGLAGVRNEQFF. This chain connects TRBV7-2 to TRBJ2-1; the match to TRBD2 covers 14 bases. The germline CDR1 and CDR2 sequences are SGHTA and FQGNSA. This CDR3 spans 17 amino acids. The trim removed 6 bases at V and 6 bases at J, leaving 10 bases unmatched.

V and J are TRBV4-3 and TRBJ2-1; a possible D gene is TRBD2 (5 bases). CDR1 and CDR2 (germline): LGHNA, YSLEER. The CDR3 sequence is 16 residues long. Trimming took off 6 bases at V and 9 bases at J, with 24 bases between the two ends. CDR3 amino acids: CASSPSTTSPAGEQFF. The DNA for the CDR3 is TGCGCCAGCAGTCCCTCGACTACCTCACCCGCGGGTGAGCAGTTCTTC.

The V gene is TRBV11-2, the J gene TRBJ1-2, with 7 bases aligning to TRBD1. Looked up from germline, CDR1 is SGHAT and CDR2 is FQNNGV. V was clipped by 5 bases and J by 0 bases; unmatched bases: 9. The CDR3 consists of 16 residues. This chain's CDR3 is CASSIGGQGTNYGYTF. The CDR3 DNA sequence: TGTGCCAGCAGCATAGGGGGCCAGGGCACTAACTATGGCTACACCTTC.

This clone came up once. The chain carries TRBV2 and TRBJ2-3, with unresolved D. Germline V gene lookup returns CDR1 SNHLY and CDR2 FYNNEI. The CDR3 length is 15 residues. V shed 7 bases and J shed 0 bases, with 14 bases lying between them. CDR3 amino acids: CASTPRVPSTDTQYF. In DNA, the CDR3 is TGTGCCAGCACCCCTCGGGTCCCTAGCACAGATACGCAGTATTTT.

This sequence joins TRBV7-8 and TRBJ2-7, with 11 nucleotides matching TRBD2. The ends lost 5 bases at V and 2 bases at J; junction bases unmatched: 5. The germline CDR1 and CDR2 sequences are SGHVS and FQNEAQ. The CDR3 contains 15 residues. The DNA of the CDR3 is TGTGCCAGCAGCCCCGGGACTAGCGGAACCTACGAGCAGTACTTC. Translated, it gives CASSPGTSGTYEQYF.

The chain links TRBV6-1 to TRBJ2-3; TRBD2 matches 8 bases. With 7 bases clipped from V and 4 bases from J, the junction kept 10 bases outside the gene matches. The germline V gene encodes CDR1 MNHNS and CDR2 SASEGT. The CDR3 has 15 amino acids. As DNA, the CDR3 is TGTGCCAGCAAAATTGAGCGGGAGCCCGCAGATACGCAGTATTTT. It encodes CASKIEREPADTQYF.

The chain links TRBV7-2 to TRBJ2-1; possibly TRBD2 for D (6 bases). The germline V and J ends were trimmed by 4 bases and 3 bases, with 13 bases remaining between them. CDR3 length: 15 amino acids. Germline CDR1 and CDR2: SGHTA and FQGNSA. The CDR3 nucleotides read TGTGCCAGCAGCTCACTTAGCGGAGACTACAATGAGCAGTTCTTC. Translation gives CASSSLSGDYNEQFF. The full variable domain, in which reference TRBV7-2 and TRBJ2-1 provide the parts outside the CDR3, is GAGVSQSPSNKVTEKGKDVELRCDPISGHTALYWYRQSLGQGLEFLIYFQGNSAPDKSGLPSDRFSAERTGGSVSTLTIQRTQQEDSAVYLCASSSLSGDYNEQFFGPGTRLTVL.

The CDR3 DNA is TGCAGCGTTGAGGTAGGACAGGGGGCTGTTGGCTACACCTTC. It codes for CSVEVGQGAVGYTF. The chain uses TRBV29-1 and TRBJ1-2; 11 nucleotides agree with TRBD1. Germline lookup yields CDR1 SQVTM and CDR2 ANQGSEA. The CDR3 runs 14 residues. V was clipped by 3 bases and J by 7 bases; unmatched bases: 7.

CDR3 protein: CASGLSTGYTEAFF. As DNA, the CDR3 is TGTGCTAGTGGCCTGTCGACGGGGTACACTGAAGCTTTCTTT. V and J are TRBV12-5 and TRBJ1-1; D unclear. The CDR3 is made up of 14 amino acids. V was clipped by 6 bases and J by 3 bases, with 14 bases between them. The V gene's germline CDR1 is LGHNT and CDR2 FRNRAP.

This rearrangement joins TRBV7-2 to TRBJ2-7; D might be TRBD2 (6 bases). V was clipped by 3 bases and J by 3 bases, with 12 bases between them. Germline V gene sequence: CDR1 SGHTA, CDR2 FQGNSA. The CDR3 sequence is 14 residues long. The CDR3 DNA reads TGTGCCAGCAGCTTCGGGGTGGGAGGCTACGAGCAGTACTTC. Translated, it gives CASSFGVGGYEQYF.

V and J are TRBV7-8 and TRBJ2-7, with 7 bases fitting TRBD1. Germline-derived CDR1 and CDR2 are SGHVS and FQNEAQ. The CDR3 is made up of 17 amino acids. V shed 7 bases, J shed 2 bases, and the junction held 17 bases outside the gene matches. The CDR3 DNA reads as TGTGCCAGCACCCTTAGCCGAGGCGGACAGGAGGCCTACGAGCAGTACTTC. This sequence encodes CASTLSRGGQEAYEQYF. Filled out from reference TRBV7-8 and TRBJ2-7, the complete variable domain reads GAGVSQSPRYKVAKRGQDVALRCDPISGHVSLFWYQQALGQGPEFLTYFQNEAQLDKSGLPSDRFFAERPEGSVSTLKIQRTQQEDSAVYLCASTLSRGGQEAYEQYFGPGTRLTVT.

The V and J genes are TRBV7-2 and TRBJ2-7, with TRBD2 matching 11 bases. The CDR3 runs to 16 residues. The germline CDR1 and CDR2 sequences are SGHTA and FQGNSA. J lost 3 bases, V lost 1 base, and 5 bases had no gene match. The CDR3 DNA reads TGTGCCAGCAGCTTAGGACTAGCGGGATCTCTCTACGAGCAGTACTTC. This codes for CASSLGLAGSLYEQYF.